This TCR beta chain was observed in a study of regulatory T cells in long-lasting Graves disease. Study results and limitations: The study found persistent patients shared more public clonotypes (over 2,500) than new patients (approximately 970). Rather than thyroid tissue, only peripheral blood underwent study.

This clonotype occurred many times. Its target is not known. Construction of TCR beta libraries relied on iRepertoire HTBI primers and on Arm-PCR targeting CDR3 regions. MiXCR, run by TCRdb on the multiplex PCR reads, gives a single entry per CDR3 protein. The table lists some 300,000 distinct CDR3 sequences, 22% of them singletons. The germline CDR1 and CDR2 sequences are KGHDR and SFDVKD. V was shortened by 4 bases and J by 2 bases, with 10 bases between the two germline ends. The CDR3 totals 14 residues. Sample time point: persistent/refractory GD, antithyroid drugs over 5 years with positive TRAb. PBMC-extracted RNA yielded the TCR library.

The material was peripheral blood mononuclear cells (PBMCs), obtained when the disease was refractory, from a patient treated with antithyroid drugs. The receptor's source is a female donor with Graves disease. This sequence joins TRBV24-1 and TRBJ2-5; possible D gene TRBD1, 6 bases. The CDR3 loop reads CATSDRTDQETQYF. CDR3 in DNA: TGTGCCACCAGTGACCGGACAGATCAAGAGACCCAGTACTTC.